The 20 T cell receptor beta chains in this list originate from one sample, sequenced in a study of blood T cell repertoires in COVID-19. Sequencing was performed with immunoSEQ multiplex PCR; in TCRdb, only in-frame clones are kept and a portion is missing. The repertoire consists of some 320,000 clones, with roughly 86% occurring once and the leading ten covering around 10%. The specimen sequenced was peripheral blood. Receptors were obtained from a woman aged 25-40 years with COVID-19, enrolled during active disease.

The genes are TRBV11-2 and TRBJ2-2, with D possibly being TRBD2 (6 bases). Germline assignment: CDR1 SGHAT and CDR2 FQNNGV. Trimming pared 3 bases from V and 6 bases from J, leaving 14 bases between. This CDR3 has 15 amino acids. CDR3 sequence reads: CASSFPLREAGELFF. CDR3 DNA: TGTGCCAGCAGCTTCCCTCTCAGGGAGGCCGGGGAGCTGTTTTTT.

The V gene is TRBV11-3, the J gene TRBJ2-1, with D possibly being TRBD2 (5 bases). The CDR3 sequence is 15 residues long. Trimming took off 1 base at V and 4 bases at J, with 11 bases between the two ends. Germline loops: CDR1 SGHNT, CDR2 YENEEA. CDR3 nucleotide sequence: TGTGCCAGCAGCTTAGGGCCTACTAGGTACAATGAGCAGTTCTTC. It is translated as CASSLGPTRYNEQFF.

This clone was seen once. V and J are TRBV19 and TRBJ2-2; 7 nucleotides match TRBD1. This CDR3 is built from 15 residues. Unmatched junction bases numbered 8, after V lost 5 bases and J lost 5 bases. The germline CDR1 and CDR2 sequences are LNHDA and SQIVND (reference sequence). The CDR3 DNA reads as TGTGCCAGTAGTCGGGACAGTATACAAACCGGGGAGCTGTTTTTT. This sequence encodes CASSRDSIQTGELFF.

The V gene is TRBV2, the J gene TRBJ1-1; D ambiguous. Germline-derived CDR1 and CDR2 are SNHLY and FYNNEI. This CDR3 is built from 10 residues. Between the trimmed V and J ends, which lost 7 bases and 6 bases, there was a span of 6 bases. Written as DNA, the CDR3 is TGTGCCAGCACAACAGCTGAAGCTTTCTTT. This translates into CASTTAEAFF. The complete variable domain, with remaining parts taken from reference TRBV2 and TRBJ1-1, reads EPEVTQTPSHQVTQMGQEVILRCVPISNHLYFYWYRQILGQKVEFLVSFYNNEISEKSEIFDDQFSVERPDGSNFTLKIRSTKLEDSAMYFCASTTAEAFFGQGTRLTVV.

The rearrangement joins TRBV14 to TRBJ2-3; a weak D match, TRBD1 (6 bases). Looked up from germline, CDR1 is SGHDN and CDR2 is FVKESK. V lost 4 bases and J lost 4, with 12 bases in between. This CDR3 is built from 14 residues. This CDR3 is CASSLAQGPDTQYF. The DNA of the CDR3 is TGTGCCAGCAGCCTCGCCCAGGGGCCAGATACGCAGTATTTT.

This chain links TRBV4-1 with TRBJ2-2, with TRBD2 matching 7 bases. Germline lookup yields CDR1 MGHRA and CDR2 YSYEKL. J was trimmed by 4 bases and V by 3 bases; bases with no gene match: 5. CDR3 length: 15 residues. The CDR3, as DNA: TGCGCCAGCAGCCACCCCGGGACTATCACCGGGGAGCTGTTTTTT. It is translated as CASSHPGTITGELFF.

V and J are TRBV27 and TRBJ2-2; perhaps TRBD1 as D (6 bases). Trimming removed 6 bases at V and 0 bases at J, with 14 bases between. Germline V gives CDR1 MNHEY, CDR2 SMNVEV (reference sequence). There are 16 residues in the CDR3. This CDR3 is CASSPRTATNTGELFF. The CDR3 nucleotides read TGTGCCAGCAGCCCTAGGACAGCTACGAACACCGGGGAGCTGTTTTTT.

The chain links TRBV6-5 to TRBJ1-4; 7 bases align to TRBD1. CDR1 MNHEY and CDR2 SVGAGI come from the germline V gene. The CDR3 extends over 14 amino acids. After removal of 3 bases from V and 8 bases from J, the junction contained 6 bases not matched to a gene. The CDR3 bases are TGTGCCAGCAGTTATACAGGGGCGAACGAAAAACTGTTTTTT. Residues: CASSYTGANEKLFF.

The chain recombines TRBV6-4 with TRBJ1-2; 9 bases agree with TRBD1. CDR3 length equals 14 residues. Germline assignment: CDR1 MRHNA and CDR2 SNTAGT. Trimming took 6 bases from V and 7 from J; bases not matched to a gene: 9. The CDR3 DNA sequence: TGTGCCAGCAGCCGGTGGGGACAGGGATCTGGCTACACCTTC. Translating gives CASSRWGQGSGYTF.

The rearrangement links TRBV7-9 to TRBJ2-5; maybe TRBD2 (6 bases). Between the trimmed V and J ends, which lost 4 bases and 5 bases, there was a span of 20 bases. There are 16 residues in the CDR3. CDR1 SEHNR and CDR2 FQNEAQ come from the germline V gene (reference sequence). CDR3 protein: CASSSTGDGPKETQYF. The DNA for the CDR3 is TGTGCCAGCAGCTCCACGGGGGACGGCCCAAAGGAGACCCAGTACTTC. The complete variable domain, with remaining parts taken from reference TRBV7-9 and TRBJ2-5, reads DTGVSQNPRHKITKRGQNVTFRCDPISEHNRLYWYRQTLGQGPEFLTYFQNEAQLEKSRLLSDRFSAERPKGSFSTLEIQRTEQGDSAMYLCASSSTGDGPKETQYFGPGTRLLVL.

V usage is TRBV6-5 and J usage is TRBJ1-2, with TRBD1 identical over 8 bases. Germline V gives CDR1 MNHEY, CDR2 SVGAGI. J lost 6 bases, V lost 6 bases, and 6 bases had no gene match. The CDR3 spans 13 residues. In DNA form, the CDR3 reads TGTGCCAGCAGGCAGGGGGCGGTTGATGGCTACACCTTC. Its translation is CASRQGAVDGYTF.

V and J are TRBV3-1 (or the pseudogene TRBV3-2) and TRBJ1-1; D unclear. From germline, CDR1 is LGHDT and CDR2 YNNKEL (reference sequence). V lost 2 bases and J 5 bases, leaving 9 bases between the germline ends. This CDR3 comprises 13 residues. The CDR3 DNA reads as TGTGCCAGCAGCCAACCCGGGGTGACTGAAGCTTTCTTT. Amino acid sequence: CASSQPGVTEAFF.

The V call is TRBV3-1 (or the pseudogene TRBV3-2), the J call TRBJ2-7, with 7 bases lining up with TRBD1. The CDR3 has 15 amino acids. Trimming took 5 bases from V and 3 from J; bases not matched to a gene: 10. From germline, CDR1 is LGHDT and CDR2 YNNKEL (reference sequence). The CDR3 spells CASSLRDTGDYEQYF. The CDR3 DNA reads as TGTGCCAGCAGCTTACGGGATACAGGGGACTACGAGCAGTACTTC.

J is TRBJ1-5 and V is TRBV5-8; D is perhaps TRBD1 (6 bases). The CDR3 spans 16 residues. Looked up from germline, CDR1 is SGHTS and CDR2 is YDEGEE. Trimming took 4 bases from V and 0 from J, leaving 14 bases between them. DNA of the CDR3: TGTGCCAGCAGCCGGAACGACAGGAATAGCAATCAGCCCCAGCATTTT. It encodes CASSRNDRNSNQPQHF.

The rearrangement joins TRBV4-1 to TRBJ2-3; 8 nucleotides agree with TRBD2. Germline CDR1 is MGHRA and CDR2 is YSYEKL. Trimming removed 4 bases from V and 4 bases from J; junction bases left unmatched: 13. CDR3 size: 17 residues. Written as DNA, the CDR3 is TGCGCCAGCAGCCGAGCCCCCCCCGGGGGGGCTTCAGATACGCAGTATTTT. Its protein is CASSRAPPGGASDTQYF.

V and J are TRBV5-4 and TRBJ2-3; D perhaps matches TRBD2 (7 bases). This CDR3 is built from 13 residues. V was shortened by 4 bases and J by 7 bases, with 13 bases between the two germline ends. Germline CDR1 reads SGHNT; CDR2 reads YYREEE (reference sequence). CDR3: CASSRGAGYTQYF. CDR3 DNA sequence: TGTGCCAGCAGCCGGGGGGCAGGATATACGCAGTATTTT. The complete variable domain, with remaining parts taken from reference TRBV5-4 and TRBJ2-3, reads ETGVTQSPTHLIKTRGQQVTLRCSSQSGHNTVSWYQQALGQGPQFIFQYYREEENGRGNFPPRFSGLQFPNYSSELNVNALELDDSALYLCASSRGAGYTQYFGPGTRLTVL.

J is TRBJ2-7 and V is TRBV18; 7 bases map to TRBD1. The CDR3 totals 15 residues. The germline V gene has CDR1 KGHSH and CDR2 LQKENI. The V segment lost 4 bases and the J segment 4 bases; nucleotides outside the gene matches: 10. The DNA for the CDR3 is TGTGCCAGCTCACTTGGACCGGGACAGCAGTACGAGCAGTACTTC. It translates to CASSLGPGQQYEQYF.

The V call is TRBV24-1, the J call TRBJ2-5; 8 nucleotides line up with TRBD1. The CDR3 consists of 15 residues. Germline V gives CDR1 KGHDR, CDR2 SFDVKD. Losses at the gene ends were 5 bases for V and 5 bases for J; bases not matched to a gene: 9. The CDR3 DNA follows: TGTGCCACCAGTGGGCGACAGGGGATGGGGGAGACCCAGTACTTC. Amino acids: CATSGRQGMGETQYF.

This chain connects TRBV18 to TRBJ2-1, with D tentatively TRBD1 (6 bases). The CDR3 is 15 amino acids. Trimming cost V 4 bases and J 4 bases, with 14 bases left between them. CDR1 and CDR2 (germline): KGHSH, LQKENI. CDR3: CASSLRTATYNEQFF. CDR3 nucleotides: TGTGCCAGCTCACTAAGGACAGCCACATACAATGAGCAGTTCTTC.

The V call is TRBV15, the J call TRBJ2-1; D call uncertain. Germline V lookup: CDR1 LNHNV, CDR2 YYDKDF (reference sequence). Trimming shortened V by 3 bases and J by 4 bases, and 4 bases separated the two germline ends. The CDR3 consists of 12 residues. The DNA for the CDR3 is TGTGCCACCAGCAGGTTATACAATGAGCAGTTCTTC. Translated, it gives CATSRLYNEQFF.